The 8 T cell receptor beta chains below all came from one sample that was sequenced in a study of tumor-infiltrating lymphocytes in oesophageal squamous cell carcinoma. Using its own MiXCR run on the PCR reads, TCRdb lists one record per CDR3 protein. The sample holds 12,000 or so distinct CDR3 sequences; around 52% are singletons and the top ten take roughly 42%. The sequenced sample consisted of esophageal tumor tissue. The receptors derive from a female donor with esophageal squamous cell carcinoma.

The CDR3, as DNA: TGTGCCAGCAGCTTAGACGGACTCAAAAACATTCAGTACTTC. It codes for CASSLDGLKNIQYF. V usage is TRBV11-2 and J usage is TRBJ2-4; weak D call: TRBD2 (5 bases). V was shortened by 0 bases and J by 3 bases, with 6 bases between the two germline ends. Germline assignment: CDR1 SGHAT and CDR2 FQNNGV. The CDR3 is 14 residues long.

The chain couples TRBV7-6 to TRBJ2-5; 10 positions agree with TRBD1. The DNA end favors TRBJ1-1, so the J call may be wrong. The CDR3 is 14 residues long. In germline, CDR1 is SGHVS, CDR2 FNYEAQ. CDR3 region: CASSEDRGFTEAFF. The CDR3 DNA sequence: TGTGCCAGCAGCGAGGACAGGGGGTTTACTGAAGCTTTCTTT.

J is TRBJ1-5 and V is TRBV7-8; TRBD1 might be the D (5 bases). The CDR3 has 14 residues. With 5 bases removed from V and 7 bases from J, the gap between germline ends came to 15 bases. Germline V gene data show CDR1 as SGHVS and CDR2 as FQNEAQ. The CDR3 coding sequence is TGTGCCAGCAGCCTGACAGAATTAGTCCAGCCCCAGCATTTT. Translating gives CASSLTELVQPQHF. Drawing the rest from reference TRBV7-8 and TRBJ1-5, the complete variable domain is GAGVSQSPRYKVAKRGQDVALRCDPISGHVSLFWYQQALGQGPEFLTYFQNEAQLDKSGLPSDRFFAERPEGSVSTLKIQRTQQEDSAVYLCASSLTELVQPQHFGDGTRLSIL.

The rearrangement links TRBV7-3 to TRBJ2-5, with D possibly being TRBD1 (6 bases). This CDR3 comprises 14 residues. The germline V gene has CDR1 SGHTA and CDR2 FQGTGA. V was cut by 5 bases and J by 5 bases, with 15 bases left in between. This chain's CDR3 is CASSPGQESETQYF. DNA of the CDR3: TGTGCCAGCAGCCCGGGACAAGAGTCGGAGACCCAGTACTTC.

By share, this clonotype ranks as medium-sized. V gene TRBV7-8 combines with J gene TRBJ2-1, with 8 bases aligning to TRBD1. The CDR3 runs to 18 residues. Unmatched junction bases numbered 12, after V lost 0 bases and J lost 5 bases. Germline CDR1 reads SGHVS; CDR2 reads FQNEAQ. The CDR3 here is CASSLAHPRDRRNNEQFF. Written as DNA, the CDR3 is TGTGCCAGCAGCTTAGCACACCCTCGGGACAGGAGAAACAATGAGCAGTTCTTC.

In regard to this clonotype: An end of the junction differs from the germline gene, which may be a read error. This chain joins TRBV5-3 and TRBJ2-1; D is possibly TRBD2 (6 bases). TRBJ2-7 explains the end of the DNA better; the J call may be wrong. TRBV5-3 is an open reading frame, and its role is uncertain. The CDR3 consists of 14 residues. The chain's CDR3 is CASSLPGTLYEQYF. CDR3 DNA sequence: TGTGCCAGCAGCTTGCCCGGGACTCTCTACGAGCAGTACTTC.

This clonotype has more than one count but fewer than ten. This chain uses TRBV7-2 with TRBJ2-1; D is perhaps TRBD1 (6 bases). The CDR3 contains 13 residues. The germline V gene encodes CDR1 SGHTA and CDR2 FQGNSA. With 4 bases removed from V and 5 bases from J, the gap between germline ends came to 9 bases. The CDR3 coding sequence is TGTGCCAGCAGCTCCGGACAGCACAATGAGCAGTTCTTC. It encodes CASSSGQHNEQFF.

The chain is built from TRBV7-2 and TRBJ2-4, with 8 nucleotides matching TRBD2. The V gene end was trimmed by 4 bases and the J gene end by 0 bases; junction bases not matched to a gene: 5. Germline CDR1 and CDR2: SGHTA and FQGNSA. This CDR3 is built from 16 residues. The DNA for the CDR3 is TGTGCCAGCAGCTCCGGGACTAGACTAGCCAAAAACATTCAGTACTTC. It translates to CASSSGTRLAKNIQYF.